The 28 T cell receptor beta chains listed next were all sequenced from one sample in a study of T cells in Graves' hyperthyroidism and ophthalmopathy. Researchers took RNA transcripts and amplified the TCR beta CDR3 regions from them. In the first-round RT-PCR of the TCR CDR3, the HTBI primer set was used. TCRdb re-called the multiplex PCR reads through MiXCR, storing one row per CDR3 protein. The sample lists more than 500,000 distinct CDR3 sequences, 15% to 20% occurring once. Material for sequencing was blood. These receptors came from a woman aged 25-40 years with Graves' hyperthyroidism.

There are many counts of this clonotype. Here the CDR3 DNA reads TGTGCCAGCAGGGGGTTCCAGCAAGTCGCTGGATTCCTTTGGGAGCAGTACTTC. It yields the protein CASRGFQQVAGFLWEQYF. The rearrangement joins TRBV27 to TRBJ2-7; no clear D gene. The CDR3 has 18 amino acids. CDR1 MNHEY and CDR2 SMNVEV come from the germline V gene (reference sequence). Trimming removed 6 bases at V and 7 bases at J, with 31 bases between.

Ten or more counts support this clonotype. The chain couples TRBV11-2 to TRBJ2-7, with D unclear. V was clipped by 2 bases and J by 4 bases, with 12 bases between them. Germline CDR1 SGHAT, CDR2 FQNNGV. CDR3 length equals 14 residues. The chain's CDR3 is CASSLPSNAYEQYF. CDR3 coding DNA: TGTGCCAGCAGCTTACCCTCGAACGCTTACGAGCAGTACTTC.

CDR3 sequence: CASSTGGVVRTEAFF. CDR3 bases: TGTGCCAGCAGTACCGGAGGGGTCGTGCGGACTGAAGCTTTCTTT. The chain couples TRBV28 to TRBJ1-1; D is perhaps TRBD1 (5 bases). V was pared by 5 bases and J by 5 bases, with 18 bases between. Germline CDR1 and CDR2: MDHEN and SYDVKM. The CDR3 contains 15 residues.

This clonotype turned up a few times. The chain combines TRBV2 with TRBJ2-7; D unclear. There are 14 residues in the CDR3. The V end lost 8 bases, the J end lost 0 bases, and 14 bases lay between the germline ends. Germline V lookup: CDR1 SNHLY, CDR2 FYNNEI. CDR3 sequence: CASLSLGGSYEQYF. The CDR3 nucleotides are TGTGCCAGCCTATCCTTGGGCGGCTCCTACGAGCAGTACTTC. The full variable domain, in which reference TRBV2 and TRBJ2-7 provide the parts outside the CDR3, is EPEVTQTPSHQVTQMGQEVILRCVPISNHLYFYWYRQILGQKVEFLVSFYNNEISEKSEIFDDQFSVERPDGSNFTLKIRSTKLEDSAMYFCASLSLGGSYEQYFGPGTRLTVT.

This clonotype has just a few counts. The rearrangement uses TRBV5-1 and TRBJ2-1, with D maybe TRBD2 (6 bases). Germline lookup yields CDR1 SGHRS and CDR2 YFSETQ. The CDR3 loop spans 14 amino acids. With 0 bases removed from V and 7 bases from J, the gap between germline ends came to 11 bases. CDR3 protein: CASSLEGGANEQFF. CDR3 DNA: TGCGCCAGCAGCTTGGAAGGAGGGGCGAATGAGCAGTTCTTC.

This clonotype was counted only a few times. The chain combines TRBV12-3 or TRBV12-4 with TRBJ2-5; maybe TRBD2 (6 bases). The CDR3 is made up of 14 amino acids. Trimming removed 4 bases from V and 0 bases from J, with 9 bases in between. The CDR3 here is CASSSRTNQETQYF. The CDR3 DNA follows: TGTGCCAGCAGTTCTCGGACTAACCAAGAGACCCAGTACTTC.

At least ten counts were recorded for this clonotype. The V and J genes are TRBV28 and TRBJ2-7; D unclear. This CDR3 has 16 residues. V dropped 5 bases and J dropped 0 bases, with 17 bases sitting between them. Germline lookup yields CDR1 MDHEN and CDR2 SYDVKM. CDR3 loop: CASSQESATHSYEQYF. The CDR3 bases are TGTGCCAGCAGTCAGGAGAGCGCCACGCACTCCTACGAGCAGTACTTC.

This clonotype turned up a few times. The chain joins TRBV25-1 to TRBJ2-1; D unresolved. Germline values: CDR1 MGHDK, CDR2 SYGVNS. V was pared by 4 bases and J by 2 bases, with 15 bases between. There are 16 residues in the CDR3. CDR3: CASSVGLGFPYNEQFF. The CDR3 DNA follows: TGTGCCAGCAGTGTGGGGTTGGGTTTCCCCTACAATGAGCAGTTCTTC.

This clonotype was counted at least ten times. The chain recombines TRBV2 with TRBJ1-1, with D maybe TRBD1 (5 bases). The CDR3 extends over 11 amino acids. The V gene's germline CDR1 is SNHLY and CDR2 FYNNEI. Between the trimmed V and J ends, which lost 8 bases and 5 bases, there was a span of 9 bases. The CDR3 spells CASWGRTEAFF. As DNA, the CDR3 is TGTGCCAGCTGGGGGAGAACTGAAGCTTTCTTT. Combining the CDR3 with reference TRBV2 and TRBJ1-1 gives the whole variable domain EPEVTQTPSHQVTQMGQEVILRCVPISNHLYFYWYRQILGQKVEFLVSFYNNEISEKSEIFDDQFSVERPDGSNFTLKIRSTKLEDSAMYFCASWGRTEAFFGQGTRLTVV.

In its sample, this clonotype was seen many times. The chain employs TRBV3-1 and TRBJ1-5; TRBD1 matches at 8 bases. The CDR3 length is 14 residues. Germline V gene lookup returns CDR1 LGHDT and CDR2 YNNKEL (reference sequence). The V gene end was trimmed by 0 bases and the J gene end by 7 bases; junction bases not matched to a gene: 2. CDR3 in amino acids: CASSQDRGRQPQHF. The CDR3, as DNA: TGTGCCAGCAGCCAAGACAGGGGGCGGCAGCCCCAGCATTTT.

There are a few counts of this clonotype. This chain connects TRBV7-9 to TRBJ1-4, with 7 bases matching TRBD1. The CDR3 runs 15 residues. J gave up 4 bases and V 1 base, and 3 bases lay outside the gene matches. The germline CDR1 and CDR2 sequences are SEHNR and FQNEAQ (reference sequence). CDR3 sequence (DNA): TGTGCCAGCAGCTTAGAGGGGGCGCGTAATGAAAAACTGTTTTTT. Residues: CASSLEGARNEKLFF.

This clonotype has at least ten counts. The gene calls are TRBV20-1 and TRBJ2-1; 7 bases match TRBD2. CDR1 is DFQATT, CDR2 SNEGSKA, per germline (reference sequence). The CDR3 extends over 14 amino acids. Trimming removed 2 bases from V and 4 bases from J; junction bases left unmatched: 5. This chain's CDR3 is CSARKLALYNEQFF. Here the CDR3 DNA reads TGCAGTGCTAGAAAACTAGCGTTGTACAATGAGCAGTTCTTC.

V gene TRBV10-3 combines with J gene TRBJ2-1; D may be TRBD1 or TRBD2 (6 bases each). Germline V gene lookup returns CDR1 ENHRY and CDR2 SYGVKD. This CDR3 contains 16 residues. V was trimmed by 2 bases and J by 8 bases, leaving 19 bases between them. CDR3: CAISEAGQLSSHEQFF. For the CDR3, the DNA is TGTGCCATCAGTGAGGCGGGACAACTGTCGAGTCATGAGCAGTTCTTC.

The V call is TRBV20-1, the J call TRBJ2-2, with D hard to call. Trimming removed 5 bases at V and 3 bases at J, with 4 bases between. The length of the CDR3 is 11 residues. Germline V gene data show CDR1 as DFQATT and CDR2 as SNEGSKA (reference sequence). Here the CDR3 reads CSAGDTGELFF. CDR3 in DNA: TGCAGTGCTGGGGACACCGGGGAGCTGTTTTTT.

This clonotype has ten or more counts. This chain uses TRBV18 with TRBJ2-5, with D unclear. The length of the CDR3 is 15 residues. The ends were cut back, 2 bases at V and 2 bases at J, with 12 bases in the middle. Looked up from germline, CDR1 is KGHSH and CDR2 is LQKENI. The CDR3, as DNA: TGTGCCAGCTCACCATGGCGTCAGGAGCAAGAGACCCAGTACTTC. Its translation: CASSPWRQEQETQYF.

This clonotype has at least ten counts. V gene TRBV11-2 combines with J gene TRBJ2-7; 7 nucleotides line up with TRBD1. The CDR3 is made up of 15 amino acids. Looked up from germline, CDR1 is SGHAT and CDR2 is FQNNGV. J was trimmed by 0 bases and V by 0 bases; bases with no gene match: 2. This chain's CDR3 is CASSLEWDSSYEQYF. Here the CDR3 DNA reads TGTGCCAGCAGCTTAGAGTGGGACAGCTCCTACGAGCAGTACTTC.

This clonotype was detected only a few times. CDR3 sequence (DNA): TGTGCCAGCACCCCGGACAGGGGATATAATTCACCCCTCCACTTT. Protein: CASTPDRGYNSPLHF. The rearrangement uses TRBV7-2 and TRBJ1-6; 9 nucleotides align to TRBD1. This CDR3 contains 15 residues. The V segment lost 7 bases and the J segment 4 bases; nucleotides outside the gene matches: 5. The germline V gene encodes CDR1 SGHTA and CDR2 FQGNSA.

This clonotype has just a few counts. The chain links TRBV4-3 to TRBJ1-2; a possible D gene is TRBD1 (5 bases). The CDR3 has 17 amino acids. The V gene lost 2 bases and the J gene lost 1 base, with 17 bases spanning the gap. Germline CDR1 is LGHNA and CDR2 is YSLEER. The CDR3 nucleotides read TGCGCCAGCAGCCAAAGGGACCTAACGGGAAATAACTATGGCTACACCTTC. Its translation: CASSQRDLTGNNYGYTF.

This clonotype was observed many times. The rearrangement links TRBV2 to TRBJ1-1; D uncertain. Germline CDR1 and CDR2: SNHLY and FYNNEI. The CDR3 extends over 14 amino acids. The V end was cut by 4 bases, the J end by 1 base, with 10 bases between. Written as DNA, the CDR3 is TGTGCCAGCAGTGGGATGCTTACGAACACTGAAGCTTTCTTT. Translation: CASSGMLTNTEAFF.

This clonotype showed up many times. The rearrangement links TRBV5-1 to TRBJ2-3, with D possibly being TRBD2 (6 bases). Trimming stripped 4 bases from V and 1 base from J, with 16 bases between. CDR3 length equals 16 residues. Germline lookup yields CDR1 SGHRS and CDR2 YFSETQ. The CDR3 DNA reads as TGCGCCAGCAGCCCCGGGACTCTAGAGGGCACAGATACGCAGTATTTT. It is translated as CASSPGTLEGTDTQYF.

This clonotype was observed a few times. The chain is built from TRBV28 and TRBJ2-1; the D gene could be TRBD1 or TRBD2 (6 bases each). CDR1 MDHEN and CDR2 SYDVKM come from the germline V gene. Trimming took 0 bases from V and 6 from J, leaving 9 bases between them. The CDR3 loop spans 14 amino acids. The CDR3 region is CASSLWGGGNEQFF. CDR3 nucleotides: TGTGCCAGCAGTTTATGGGGGGGCGGCAATGAGCAGTTCTTC.

This clonotype has a count of ten or more. The chain couples TRBV20-1 to TRBJ2-7, with 13 nucleotides matching TRBD2. Germline CDR1 is DFQATT and CDR2 is SNEGSKA (reference sequence). This CDR3 spans 15 amino acids. The J segment lost 4 bases and the V segment lost 5 bases, leaving 8 bases of the junction unmatched. The CDR3 DNA is TGCAGTGCTGGACTAGCGGGAGTTAGGTCTTACGAGCAGTACTTC. This gives the protein CSAGLAGVRSYEQYF.

This clonotype was detected many times. This chain connects TRBV10-3 to TRBJ1-1; D possibly corresponds to TRBD1 (6 bases). Germline V gene data show CDR1 as ENHRY and CDR2 as SYGVKD. The CDR3 has 13 amino acids. V dropped 6 bases and J dropped 7 bases, with 15 bases sitting between them. The CDR3 region has the DNA TGTGCCATCAGCCTACGGGGGCAGGGTGAAGCTTTCTTT. Amino acid sequence: CAISLRGQGEAFF.

The genes are TRBV30 and TRBJ2-7, with D possibly TRBD2 on 6 matching bases. The CDR3 is 13 residues long. CDR1 GTSNPN and CDR2 SVGIG come from the germline V gene (reference sequence). Trimming cost V 1 base and J 7 bases, with 14 bases left between them. DNA for the CDR3: TGTGCCTGGAGTGGGGGCGACCGGGGGGAGCAGTACTTC. This codes for CAWSGGDRGEQYF.

This clonotype was seen more than once but under ten times. This chain joins TRBV19 and TRBJ1-1; TRBD1 aligns across 12 bases. Germline V lookup: CDR1 LNHDA, CDR2 SQIVND (reference sequence). After removal of 8 bases from V and 4 bases from J, the junction contained 5 bases not matched to a gene. The CDR3 is made up of 14 amino acids. As DNA, the CDR3 is TGTGCCAGTGCCGGGACAGGGGGCTTCACTGAAGCTTTCTTT. Translated: CASAGTGGFTEAFF.

This clonotype has at least ten counts. The rearrangement links TRBV28 to TRBJ1-3; D may be TRBD1 (6 bases). Trimming pared 4 bases from V and 3 bases from J, leaving 13 bases between. CDR1 is MDHEN, CDR2 SYDVKM, per germline. The CDR3 is 15 amino acids. CDR3 DNA sequence: TGTGCCAGCAGTTCCGGGGGGCAGGTTGGAAACACCATATATTTT. Translation: CASSSGGQVGNTIYF.

This clonotype occurred many times. The chain has TRBV28 and TRBJ1-5; unclear D gene. In germline, CDR1 is MDHEN, CDR2 SYDVKM. The CDR3 contains 15 residues. The V end lost 3 bases, the J end lost 0 bases, and 9 bases lay between the germline ends. The CDR3 DNA sequence: TGTGCCAGCAGTTTCCGATATAATAGCAATCAGCCCCAGCATTTT. It yields the protein CASSFRYNSNQPQHF.

This chain links TRBV24-1 with TRBJ2-1; the D gene is possibly TRBD1 (6 bases). The germline gives CDR1 KGHDR, CDR2 SFDVKD. V shed 2 bases and J shed 5 bases, with 15 bases lying between them. CDR3 length equals 16 residues. CDR3 loop: CATSDYRQGPHNEQFF. Here the CDR3 DNA reads TGTGCCACCAGTGATTATCGGCAGGGGCCCCACAATGAGCAGTTCTTC.